These T cell receptor beta chains were read from a single sample in a study of CXCR3-negative and CXCR3-positive naive CD8 T cells. TCRdb reprocessed the 5' RACE reads, keeping one entry per CDR3 protein, no DNA. The listing contains about 62,000 distinct CDR3 sequences. The specimen sequenced was naive CXCR3- CD8+ T cells from blood. These receptors were collected from a human donor in good health. Some clones in this sample may be carry-over from other donors' samples. Both conserved end residues are part of each CDR3. Part of the rows lack a size; the others show once, few, many or a class for expanded clones.

TRBV29-1	TRBJ1-2	NA	CSVESGSGYTF
TRBV7-9	TRBJ2-7	NA	CASSFGWDEQYF
TRBV20-1	TRBJ1-4	NA	CSARDPRAHPNEKLFF
TRBV12-3/TRBV12-4	TRBJ2-1	NA	CASSSARSSYNEQFF
TRBV7-3	TRBJ2-1	NA	CASSLVAGGYNEQFF
TRBV28	TRBJ2-7	NA	CASSPPWGDSRVKGVLYEQYF
TRBV29-1	TRBJ2-1	NA	CSSGTSVHNEQFF
TRBV23-1	TRBJ2-7	NA	CASTRPRGWVREQYF
TRBV6-4	TRBJ2-1	NA	CASSSDGESSYNEQFF
TRBV6-2/TRBV6-3	TRBJ2-7	NA	CASSFDRGPSPYEQYF
TRBV7-9	TRBJ2-3	NA	CASRKRTSLGTDTQYF
TRBV6-1	TRBJ1-4	NA	CASSELGPNEKLFF
TRBV27	TRBJ1-5	NA	CATRGGGSNQPQHF
TRBV12-5	TRBJ1-1	NA	CASGLPARDSAPNTEAFF
TRBV12-3/TRBV12-4	TRBJ2-1	NA	CASSFPSKEGQSFTNEQFF
TRBV4-3	TRBJ1-5	medium-sized	CASSQDYIQPQHF
TRBV29-1	TRBJ1-1	NA	CSVEGSLLGLNTEAFF
TRBV5-1	TRBJ2-1	NA	CASSPRTSGIYNEQFF
TRBV5-4	TRBJ1-6	NA	CASSFRGGPLHF
TRBV12-3/TRBV12-4	TRBJ1-2	NA	CASSSSGDYGYTF
TRBV6-2/TRBV6-3	TRBJ2-7	NA	CASSGVLWEQYF
TRBV21-1	TRBJ1-2	medium-sized	CASSQGERDCHLALYGYTF
TRBV7-2	TRBJ2-7	NA	CASSPDGEAYEQYF
TRBV29-1	TRBJ1-5	NA	CSVADRAYSNQPQHF